Listed below are T cell receptor beta chains from one sample, sequenced in a study of response to subunit inactivated influenza vaccine. TCRdb redid the calling of the RT-PCR reads with MiXCR, one entry per CDR3 protein. The sample yields fewer than 250,000 distinct CDR3 sequences, about an eighth seen once. Material: CD8+ T cells sorted from PBMCs, obtained about 5 days after vaccination. The receptors derive from a man between 45 and 60 years old who received an inactivated influenza vaccine. Both conserved end residues are trimmed from each CDR3. D genes are given only for firm matches.

CDR3 protein | J gene | V gene | D gene
ASSWQGGSNTGELF | TRBJ2-2 | TRBV5-6 | -
ASRSSTGGGSHEQY | TRBJ2-7 | TRBV28 | TRBD1
ASGLVNQPQH | TRBJ1-5 | TRBV12-3/TRBV12-4 | -
AWSVEGPGELF | TRBJ2-2 | TRBV30 | -
ASSPSDRAHSYEQY | TRBJ2-7 | TRBV7-2 | TRBD1
ASSLGPHSDYEQY | TRBJ2-7 | TRBV7-2 | -
ASSPAGDSYGYT | TRBJ1-2 | TRBV28 | -
ASSPTFYRDTGELF | TRBJ2-2 | TRBV4-3 | -
ATSGGSTYEQY | TRBJ2-7 | TRBV24-1 | -
ASSLEGIYEQY | TRBJ2-7 | TRBV5-6 | -
ASSYQGVTYEQY | TRBJ2-7 | TRBV11-2 | TRBD1
ATQNTLTDTQY | TRBJ2-3 | TRBV24-1 | -
ASSLSPGQGDTEAF | TRBJ1-1 | TRBV7-9 | TRBD1
ASSFLGNTIY | TRBJ1-3 | TRBV12-3/TRBV12-4 | -
ASSIGAEAF | TRBJ1-1 | TRBV19 | -
ASSLLGQGNYGYT | TRBJ1-2 | TRBV27 | TRBD1
ASSFSLAGGDATDTQY | TRBJ2-3 | TRBV5-1 | TRBD2
ASNVPGALTEAF | TRBJ1-1 | TRBV10-2 | -
ASSQEGGTGNTEAF | TRBJ1-1 | TRBV4-3 | -
ASRGSNEQF | TRBJ2-1 | TRBV7-9 | -
ASSEPRRGHSYEQY | TRBJ2-7 | TRBV2 | -
ASSPPAGANVLT | TRBJ2-6 | TRBV11-2 | -
ASSLMLVNRNEQF | TRBJ2-1 | TRBV5-4 | -
ASSLGWVGDEQY | TRBJ2-7 | TRBV5-1 | -
ASSSDDRGLTDTQY | TRBJ2-3 | TRBV27 | TRBD1
ASSFNSLGYTYEQY | TRBJ2-7 | TRBV28 | -
ASSGDPRELF | TRBJ2-2 | TRBV5-6 | -
AISRAGGGETQY | TRBJ2-5 | TRBV10-3 | TRBD1
ASSPIAGGFTGELF | TRBJ2-2 | TRBV12-3/TRBV12-4 | TRBD2
ASSSDTEKLF | TRBJ1-4 | TRBV7-9 | -
AISENGRPSVCEQY | TRBJ2-7 | TRBV10-3 | -
ASSYSAAGTAPSTDTQY | TRBJ2-3 | TRBV6-5 | TRBD1
ASRWEDRGITGELF | TRBJ2-2 | TRBV11-2 | TRBD1
ASSSQETQY | TRBJ2-5 | TRBV11-2 | -
ATSVGATDTQY | TRBJ2-3 | TRBV24-1 | -
ASSFAREPSDTQY | TRBJ2-3 | TRBV11-2 | TRBD2
SVLRTGGYEQY | TRBJ2-7 | TRBV29-1 | TRBD1
ASSDGIRAGNGYT | TRBJ1-2 | TRBV4-1 | -
ASSTTPFGNTEAF | TRBJ1-1 | TRBV6-1 | -
ASSALSTDTQY | TRBJ2-3 | TRBV9 | -
ASSYRGWYNEQF | TRBJ2-1 | TRBV7-8 | TRBD1
ATSDRGLATDTQY | TRBJ2-3 | TRBV24-1 | TRBD2
SVPLSGGRIYNEQF | TRBJ2-1 | TRBV29-1 | -